What follows are 14 T cell receptor beta chains derived from one specimen sequenced in a study of CD8 T cells in Susac syndrome. Random hexamers primed reverse transcription of 0.5 to 1 ug RNA. One entry per CDR3 protein, called by TCRdb with MiXCR from the immunoSEQ multiplex PCR reads. The table records roughly 120,000 distinct CDR3 sequences, about 94% of them present only once. The material sequenced was CD4+ T cells from PBMCs. The source is a human donor with multiple sclerosis.

The chain uses TRBV7-2 and TRBJ2-3; 7 bases agree with TRBD1. Germline V gene lookup returns CDR1 SGHTA and CDR2 FQGNSA. The CDR3 has 15 residues. The J segment lost 3 bases and the V segment lost 2 bases, leaving 5 bases of the junction unmatched. CDR3 bases: TGTGCCAGCAGCTTAAGACAGGGCGGTACAGATACGCAGTATTTT. Its translation: CASSLRQGGTDTQYF.

The chain uses TRBV3-1 and TRBJ2-7; D possibly corresponds to TRBD1 (5 bases). V was pared by 6 bases and J by 3 bases, with 18 bases between. The CDR3 is 15 amino acids. Germline V gene lookup returns CDR1 LGHDT and CDR2 YNNKEL (reference sequence). Here the CDR3 reads CASSYATGVGYEQYF. As DNA, the CDR3 is TGTGCCAGCAGTTACGCAACAGGCGTCGGCTACGAGCAGTACTTC.

The CDR3 protein is CSVVPGTGDPEAFF. CDR3 bases: TGCAGCGTTGTCCCCGGGACAGGGGATCCTGAAGCTTTCTTT. The chain carries TRBV29-1 and TRBJ1-1; 10 positions match TRBD1. J gave up 6 bases and V 4 bases, and 8 bases lay outside the gene matches. This CDR3 spans 14 amino acids. Per the germline V gene, CDR1 is SQVTM and CDR2 is ANQGSEA.

The chain is built from TRBV12-3 or TRBV12-4 and TRBJ1-4; no firm D call. The CDR3 runs 14 residues. V gave up 2 bases and J gave up 2 bases, with 6 bases separating them. The CDR3 DNA reads as TGTGCCAGCAGTTTATCTCCCACTAATGAAAAACTGTTTTTT. Protein product: CASSLSPTNEKLFF.

The V gene is TRBV30, the J gene TRBJ1-2; 9 nucleotides agree with TRBD1. Trimming cost V 2 bases and J 7 bases; bases outside gene matches: 14. Germline V gene lookup returns CDR1 GTSNPN and CDR2 SVGIG (reference sequence). The CDR3 is 16 amino acids. CDR3 bases: TGTGCCTGGAGTAAGGGACAGGGAGTCCTGGGATCTGGCTACACCTTC. It codes for CAWSKGQGVLGSGYTF. The complete variable domain, with remaining parts taken from reference TRBV30 and TRBJ1-2, reads SQTIHQWPATLVQPVGSPLSLECTVEGTSNPNLYWYRQAAGRGLQLLFYSVGIGQISSEVPQNLSASRPQDRQFILSSKKLLLSDSGFYLCAWSKGQGVLGSGYTFGSGTRLTVV.

This chain uses TRBV29-1 with TRBJ1-3; D remains unclear. Germline CDR1 and CDR2: SQVTM and ANQGSEA. The CDR3 is made up of 13 amino acids. Between the trimmed V and J ends, which lost 4 bases and 0 bases, there was a span of 7 bases. The CDR3 protein is CSVGPNSGNTIYF. CDR3 nucleotides: TGCAGCGTTGGACCGAACTCTGGAAACACCATATATTTT.

The chain has TRBV5-1 and TRBJ2-3; D uncertain. The CDR3 sequence is 14 residues long. V shed 5 bases and J shed 2 bases, with 12 bases lying between them. Germline V gives CDR1 SGHRS, CDR2 YFSETQ. CDR3 protein: CASSPEVVTDTQYF. In DNA, the CDR3 is TGCGCCAGCAGTCCAGAAGTTGTCACAGATACGCAGTATTTT.

The chain uses TRBV5-1 and TRBJ1-1; D is uncertain. CDR3 length: 16 amino acids. Trimming removed 1 base from V and 2 bases from J, with 15 bases in between. Germline values: CDR1 SGHRS, CDR2 YFSETQ. The CDR3 sequence is CASSLQATTINTEAFF. CDR3 nucleotide sequence: TGCGCCAGCAGCTTGCAGGCTACAACTATCAACACTGAAGCTTTCTTT. Filled out from reference TRBV5-1 and TRBJ1-1, the complete variable domain reads KAGVTQTPRYLIKTRGQQVTLSCSPISGHRSVSWYQQTPGQGLQFLFEYFSETQRNKGNFPGRFSGRQFSNSRSEMNVSTLELGDSALYLCASSLQATTINTEAFFGQGTRLTVV.

The chain couples TRBV27 to TRBJ2-7, with D possibly matching TRBD2 (6 bases). The CDR3 spans 15 residues. The V end was cut by 2 bases, the J end by 2 bases, with 13 bases between. Germline CDR1 MNHEY, CDR2 SMNVEV (reference sequence). CDR3 DNA sequence: TGTGCCAGCAGTTTAAACGGGCGGGGTACCTACGAGCAGTACTTC. Its protein product is CASSLNGRGTYEQYF.

V and J are TRBV5-6 and TRBJ2-7, with TRBD2 identical over 8 bases. Trimming removed 4 bases from V and 0 bases from J; junction bases left unmatched: 9. CDR3 size: 16 residues. From germline, CDR1 is SGHDT and CDR2 YYEEEE. The CDR3 spells CASSPRGSGVSYEQYF. As DNA, the CDR3 is TGTGCCAGCAGCCCCCGGGGTAGCGGGGTCTCCTACGAGCAGTACTTC.

This clonotype was picked up one time. This chain connects TRBV20-1 to TRBJ2-7; D unclear. Germline loops: CDR1 DFQATT, CDR2 SNEGSKA (reference sequence). V was clipped by 0 bases and J by 1 base, with 10 bases between them. This CDR3 spans 14 amino acids. The CDR3 here is CSARDPGRSYEQYF. The DNA of the CDR3 is TGCAGTGCTAGAGATCCGGGCCGTTCCTACGAGCAGTACTTC.

The genes are TRBV5-1 and TRBJ1-2; D is ambiguous. Per the germline V gene, CDR1 is SGHRS and CDR2 is YFSETQ. The ends were cut back, 0 bases at V and 2 bases at J, with 11 bases in the middle. The CDR3 has 15 residues. This chain's CDR3 is CASSLARAANYGYTF. CDR3 DNA: TGCGCCAGCAGCTTGGCCAGAGCAGCGAACTATGGCTACACCTTC.

The chain links TRBV29-1 to TRBJ2-2, with D unresolved. The V gene's germline CDR1 is SQVTM and CDR2 ANQGSEA. There are 12 residues in the CDR3. V lost 4 bases, J lost 7 bases, and 10 bases lay in between. The CDR3 DNA follows: TGCAGCGTTGCCCGAGTTGGCGGGGAGCTGTTTTTT. This codes for CSVARVGGELFF.

The chain recombines TRBV5-1 with TRBJ2-5; unclear D gene. This CDR3 comprises 13 residues. Per the germline V gene, CDR1 is SGHRS and CDR2 is YFSETQ. The ends were cut back, 1 base at V and 2 bases at J, with 6 bases in the middle. CDR3 DNA sequence: TGCGCCAGCAGCTTGAATAGTCAAGAGACCCAGTACTTC. It yields the protein CASSLNSQETQYF.